Included here is one TCR beta chain sequence, with context. Its specificity is unknown. PCR used 60 Vbeta primers and 13 Jbeta primers. The repertoire was sequenced with immunoSEQ multiplex PCR; TCRdb's copy has only in-frame clones and lacks some. The sample records some 200,000 clones, approximately 70% being singletons. The record originates from a study of cytomegalovirus exposure and HLA in healthy donors. Across the study: For the approximately 420 genotyped donors, over 80% fell within the Caucasian-associated ancestry cluster.

Germline assignment: CDR1 MNHEY and CDR2 SMNVEV (reference sequence). The CDR3 has 18 residues. V lost 2 bases to trimming and J lost 0 bases; unmatched junction nucleotides: 12. The study, taken as a whole, reports: An analysis was carried out at a later point. It showed that HLA-associated TCR beta chains were more clonally expanded than equally common non-associated chains. The authors later found most CMV-associated TCR beta chains appeared HLA-restricted. A missense DCLRE1C variant was associated with V- and J-gene trimming of TCR beta chains in a later analysis, and an independent cohort replicated the association.

The J gene is TRBJ1-1, the V gene TRBV27; 7 bases agree with TRBD1. The receptor was isolated from a woman aged 30 to 39 in good health and CMV-seronegative. What was sequenced was PBMCs. DNA of the CDR3: TGTGCCAGCAGTTTAAAGGGACAGATAATGACCCTGAACACTGAAGCTTTCTTT. Protein: CASSLKGQIMTLNTEAFF.